A single sample gave rise to the 8 T cell receptor beta chains below, sequenced in a study of shared clonotypes between healthy human individuals. Measured with immunoSEQ multiplex PCR; TCRdb has only the in-frame clones, and not every one. The sample lists 2 million or so clones; about 95% were seen once. Naive CD8 isolation took CD45RO-negative cells positively selected for CCR7 and excluded terminally differentiated effector memory CD45RA+ cells. The specimen was naive CD8+ T cells sorted from blood. The receptors stem from a man aged 18-30 years in good health.

This clone was detected once. Other DNA sequences within the sample encode an identical CDR3. The chain carries TRBV6-6 and TRBJ2-5; no clear D gene. V was clipped by 3 bases and J by 4 bases, with 6 bases between them. Per the germline V gene, CDR1 is MNHNY and CDR2 is SVGAGI (reference sequence). There are 12 residues in the CDR3. The CDR3 sequence: CASSYTVETQYF. In DNA, the CDR3 is TGTGCCAGCAGTTATACTGTAGAGACCCAGTACTTC.

V usage is TRBV27 and J usage is TRBJ1-2; 7 bases agree with TRBD1. This CDR3 has 11 residues. Germline V CDR1 and CDR2: MNHEY, SMNVEV (reference sequence). V trimming: 6 bases; J trimming: 8 bases; junction bases outside the gene matches: 3. In DNA form, the CDR3 reads TGTGCCAGCAGACAGGGGTGGGGCTACACCTTC. This encodes CASRQGWGYTF.

The chain carries TRBV4-2 and TRBJ2-3; the D gene is possibly TRBD1 (6 bases). Germline CDR1 reads LGHNA; CDR2 reads YNFKEQ. The V and J ends lost 0 bases and 5 bases respectively, with 12 bases between them. This CDR3 is 15 amino acids long. In DNA, the CDR3 is TGTGCCAGCAGCCAAGAATTGCAGGGGTTAGATACGCAGTATTTT. Its translation is CASSQELQGLDTQYF.

As for this clone: The same CDR3 also results from other DNA sequences found in this sample. CDR3 protein: CASSLDYEQYF. The DNA for the CDR3 is TGTGCCAGCAGCTTAGACTACGAGCAGTACTTC. This chain connects TRBV11-2 to TRBJ2-7; D not certain. This CDR3 has 11 amino acids. CDR1 is SGHAT and CDR2 is FQNNGV in the germline V gene. V shed 0 bases and J shed 3 bases, with 0 bases lying between them.

The V gene is TRBV27, the J gene TRBJ1-5; D gene ambiguous. The length of the CDR3 is 13 residues. Trimming took off 4 bases at V and 6 bases at J, with 10 bases between the two ends. Germline V lookup: CDR1 MNHEY, CDR2 SMNVEV (reference sequence). The CDR3 bases are TGTGCCAGCAGTTACAACCCATCTCAGCCCCAGCATTTT. Amino acid sequence: CASSYNPSQPQHF.

V and J are TRBV13 and TRBJ2-1; 9 positions agree with TRBD2. With V trimmed by 5 bases and J by 8 bases, 7 bases remained unmatched. CDR1 PRHDT and CDR2 FYEKMQ come from the germline V gene (reference sequence). The CDR3 loop spans 14 amino acids. CDR3 sequence (DNA): TGTGCCAGCAGCGCCGGGACTAGCTCGTATGAGCAGTTCTTC. As protein: CASSAGTSSYEQFF.

The chain combines TRBV10-3 with TRBJ2-7; no definite D call. This CDR3 is built from 13 residues. Germline values: CDR1 ENHRY, CDR2 SYGVKD. The V end was cut by 6 bases, the J end by 0 bases, with 9 bases between. CDR3 DNA sequence: TGTGCCATCAGCGGAACTACCTCCTACGAGCAGTACTTC. Translation: CAISGTTSYEQYF.

CDR3 bases: TGTGCCAGCCGGGACATGTACAATGAGCAGTTCTTC. Its translation is CASRDMYNEQFF. This chain uses TRBV6-5 with TRBJ2-1; perhaps TRBD1 as D (6 bases). CDR1 and CDR2 from the germline V gene are MNHEY and SVGAGI. V was shortened by 8 bases and J by 4 bases, with 9 bases between the two germline ends. This CDR3 has 12 residues.